Listed here is a single T cell receptor (beta chain). Antigen specificity is unknown. This entry belongs to a study of blood T cells in healthy people across ages. Notes on the study in general: Age brought a roughly linear fall in TCR beta diversity measured per million T cells.

Each donor had 8 to 10 milliliters of peripheral blood drawn. Isolation recovered at least 6 million PBMCs from every sample. CDR1 and CDR2 from the germline V gene are SEHNR and FQNEAQ (reference sequence). Trimming took off 4 bases at V and 4 bases at J, with 20 bases between the two ends. The CDR3 consists of 17 residues. Sample-barcoded 5' priming and a J-beta primer mix drove a second PCR of about 6 to 11 cycles. Via MiXCR, TCRdb re-called the 5' RACE reads, giving one row per CDR3 protein. This sample has 1 million or so distinct CDR3 sequences, with 40% to 50% found just once. The sample comprised blood. The V and J genes are TRBV7-9 and TRBJ1-5; D call uncertain. This clonotype was sampled from a woman aged 55-75 years in good health. The CDR3 here is CASSSPRPTDHNQPQHF. As DNA, the CDR3 is TGTGCCAGCAGCTCGCCACGCCCGACGGACCATAATCAGCCCCAGCATTTT.